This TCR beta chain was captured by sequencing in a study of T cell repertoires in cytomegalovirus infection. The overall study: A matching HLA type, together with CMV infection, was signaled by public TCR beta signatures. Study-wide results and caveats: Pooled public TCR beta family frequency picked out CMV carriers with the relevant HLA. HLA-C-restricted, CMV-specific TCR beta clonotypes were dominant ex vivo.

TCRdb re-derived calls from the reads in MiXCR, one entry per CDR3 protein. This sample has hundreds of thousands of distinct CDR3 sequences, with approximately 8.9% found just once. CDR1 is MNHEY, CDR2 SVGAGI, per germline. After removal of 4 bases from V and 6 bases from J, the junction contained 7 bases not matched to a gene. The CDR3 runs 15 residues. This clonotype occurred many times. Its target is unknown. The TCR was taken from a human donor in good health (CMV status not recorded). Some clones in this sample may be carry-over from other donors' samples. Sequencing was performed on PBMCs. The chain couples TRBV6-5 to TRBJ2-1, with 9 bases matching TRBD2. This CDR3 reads CASSLIAGALNEQFF. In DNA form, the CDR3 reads TGTGCCAGCAGTTTAATAGCGGGGGCCCTCAATGAGCAGTTCTTC.